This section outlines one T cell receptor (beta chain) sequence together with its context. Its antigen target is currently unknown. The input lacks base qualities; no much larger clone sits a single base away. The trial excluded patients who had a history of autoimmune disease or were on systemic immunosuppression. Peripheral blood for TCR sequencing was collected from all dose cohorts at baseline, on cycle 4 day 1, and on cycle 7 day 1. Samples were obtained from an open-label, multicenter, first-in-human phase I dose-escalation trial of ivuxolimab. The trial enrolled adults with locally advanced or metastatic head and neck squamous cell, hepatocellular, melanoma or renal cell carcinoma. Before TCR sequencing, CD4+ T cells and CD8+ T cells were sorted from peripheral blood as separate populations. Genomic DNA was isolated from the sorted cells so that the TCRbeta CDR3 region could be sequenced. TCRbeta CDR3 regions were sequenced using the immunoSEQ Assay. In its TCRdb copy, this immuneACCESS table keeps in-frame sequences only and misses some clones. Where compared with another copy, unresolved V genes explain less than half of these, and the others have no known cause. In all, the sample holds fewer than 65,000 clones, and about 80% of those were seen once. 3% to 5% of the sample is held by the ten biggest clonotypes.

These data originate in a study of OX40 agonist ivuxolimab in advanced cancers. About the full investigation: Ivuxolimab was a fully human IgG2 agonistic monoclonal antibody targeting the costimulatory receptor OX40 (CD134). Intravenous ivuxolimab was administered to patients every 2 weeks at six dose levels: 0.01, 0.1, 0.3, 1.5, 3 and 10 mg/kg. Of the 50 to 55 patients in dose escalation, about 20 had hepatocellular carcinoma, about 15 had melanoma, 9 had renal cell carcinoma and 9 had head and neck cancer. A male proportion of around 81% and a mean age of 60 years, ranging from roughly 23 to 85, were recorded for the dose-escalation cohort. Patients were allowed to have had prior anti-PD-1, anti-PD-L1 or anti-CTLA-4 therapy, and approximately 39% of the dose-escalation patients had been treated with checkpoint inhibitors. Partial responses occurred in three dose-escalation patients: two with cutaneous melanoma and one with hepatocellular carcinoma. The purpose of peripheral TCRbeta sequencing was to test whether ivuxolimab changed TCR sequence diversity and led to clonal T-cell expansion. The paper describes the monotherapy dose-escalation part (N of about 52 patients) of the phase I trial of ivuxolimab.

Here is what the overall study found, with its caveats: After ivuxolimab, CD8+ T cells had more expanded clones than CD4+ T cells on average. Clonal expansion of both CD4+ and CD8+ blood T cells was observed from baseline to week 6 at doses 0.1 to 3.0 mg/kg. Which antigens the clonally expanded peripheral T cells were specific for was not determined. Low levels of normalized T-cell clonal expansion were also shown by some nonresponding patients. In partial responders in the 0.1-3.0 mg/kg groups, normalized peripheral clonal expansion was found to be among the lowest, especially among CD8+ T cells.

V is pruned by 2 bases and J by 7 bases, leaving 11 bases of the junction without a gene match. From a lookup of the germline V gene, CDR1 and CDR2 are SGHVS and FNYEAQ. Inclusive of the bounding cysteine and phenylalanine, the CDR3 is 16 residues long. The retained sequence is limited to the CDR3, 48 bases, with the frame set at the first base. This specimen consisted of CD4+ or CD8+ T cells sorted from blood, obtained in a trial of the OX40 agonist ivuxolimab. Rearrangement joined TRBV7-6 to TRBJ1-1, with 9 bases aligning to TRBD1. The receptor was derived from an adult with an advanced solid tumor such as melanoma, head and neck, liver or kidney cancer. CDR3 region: CASSLLTGGRGNEAFF. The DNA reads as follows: TGTGCCAGCAGCTTATTGACAGGGGGTAGGGGGAATGAAGCTTTCTTT.